This T cell receptor beta chain was obtained from a study of shared clonotypes between healthy human individuals. Overall study context: Donors had three CD4 naive, three CD4 memory, two CD8 naive and one CD8 memory plate apiece. Regarding the study as a whole: Generation probabilities of non-shared clonotypes were lower (relative to those shared by all four donors). Naive CD4 clonotypes overlapped across a few donors at roughly 5.1%.

Measured with immunoSEQ multiplex PCR; TCRdb has only the in-frame clones, and not every one. The sample lists about 1 million clones; 65% to 80% were seen once. V was pared by 6 bases and J by 5 bases, with 15 bases of the junction left unmatched. CDR1 is SGHAT, CDR2 FQNNGV, per germline. The CDR3 has 16 residues. With respect to this clone: Its antigen is unknown.

The TCR originated in a young man in good health. V usage is TRBV11-2 and J usage is TRBJ2-7; 8 positions agree with TRBD1. What was sequenced was memory CD4+ T cells sorted from blood. Stated subset: CD45RA-negative fraction. CDR3 in amino acids: CASRYRGQAPGDEQYF. In DNA, the CDR3 is TGTGCCAGCAGGTACAGGGGACAGGCCCCTGGTGACGAGCAGTACTTC.